This T cell receptor beta chain was documented in a study of blood T cell repertoires in COVID-19. Study-level information: The United States, Italy and Spain provided the acute and convalescent COVID-19 samples. PBMCs, B-cell-depleted T cells, or T cells were the source of the cDNA or gDNA that made up the material.

Authors' methods: Estimation of nucleated cell counts relied on the amplification of reference gene primers. Sequencing was performed with immunoSEQ multiplex PCR; in TCRdb, only in-frame clones are kept and a portion is missing. The V and J calls and clone size come from that table; D and trimming were worked out from the DNA. This table has some 120,000 clones, roughly 80% appearing once. The sample taken for sequencing was peripheral blood. The TCR was taken from a woman aged 25 to 45 who had recovered from COVID-19.

The CDR3 DNA follows: TGTGCCAGCAGCTCCCGACAGGGAGCAACTAATGAAAAACTGTTTTTT. Its protein is CASSSRQGATNEKLFF. V is TRBV11-2 and J is TRBJ1-4, with TRBD1 identical over 7 bases. This CDR3 region has 16 residues. Germline CDR1 and CDR2: SGHAT and FQNNGV. V was clipped by 4 bases and J by 0 bases; unmatched bases: 5.